The 5 T cell receptor beta chains below all came from one sample that was sequenced in a study of blood T cell repertoires in COVID-19 (dated by TCRdb to the early 2020s). Preparation of the library involved the immunoSEQ multiplex PCR assay. This immuneACCESS table, as held by TCRdb, lists in-frame sequences with V and J called but not all clones. Of the missing ones, under half trace to an unresolved V gene in checked studies; the others have no known cause. The sample table shows 78,000 or so clones, and about 80% are seen once. The ten most abundant clones make up about 10% of the sample. The material sequenced was peripheral blood. Receptor source: a human donor in a cohort sampled during active COVID-19.

The rearrangement joins TRBV20-1 to TRBJ1-1; D remains unclear. With 6 bases removed from V and 4 bases from J, the gap between germline ends came to 9 bases. This CDR3 contains 11 residues. Germline loops: CDR1 DFQATT, CDR2 SNEGSKA (reference sequence). CDR3 coding DNA: TGCAGTGCCCAAAAGCTCACTGAAGCTTTCTTT. Encoded protein: CSAQKLTEAFF.

This clone was found a few times. CDR3 DNA sequence: TGTGCCAGCAGTCTCTACTCCGGGACAGGGGGCCTGCGAAGCTATGGCTACACCTTC. Amino acid sequence: CASSLYSGTGGLRSYGYTF. V and J are TRBV28 and TRBJ1-2; TRBD1 agrees at 12 bases. J lost 4 bases, V lost 5 bases, and 17 bases had no gene match. The CDR3 is 19 amino acids. Germline CDR1 and CDR2: MDHEN and SYDVKM.

The rearrangement uses TRBV5-1 and TRBJ1-6, with D perhaps matching TRBD1 (5 bases). Germline-derived CDR1 and CDR2 are SGHRS and YFSETQ. The CDR3 sequence is 14 residues long. The ends were cut back, 3 bases at V and 10 bases at J, with 14 bases in the middle. CDR3 sequence reads: CASSSGWGESPLHF. The CDR3 nucleotides are TGCGCCAGCAGCTCAGGGTGGGGGGAGTCACCCCTCCACTTT. Full variable domain (missing parts from reference TRBV5-1 and TRBJ1-6): KAGVTQTPRYLIKTRGQQVTLSCSPISGHRSVSWYQQTPGQGLQFLFEYFSETQRNKGNFPGRFSGRQFSNSRSEMNVSTLELGDSALYLCASSSGWGESPLHFGNGTRLTVT.

Here the CDR3 DNA reads TGTGCCAGCAGCTTCCTAGCGGGGGGGCATCGGGGAGCCAAAAACATTCAGTACTTC. Translation: CASSFLAGGHRGAKNIQYF. The chain has TRBV11-2 and TRBJ2-4, with 12 positions matching TRBD2. Germline-derived CDR1 and CDR2 are SGHAT and FQNNGV. Trimming took 3 bases from V and 0 from J; bases not matched to a gene: 9. The CDR3 extends over 19 amino acids.

The V call is TRBV27, the J call TRBJ1-6; 9 bases are shared with TRBD1. The ends lost 6 bases at V and 10 bases at J; junction bases unmatched: 7. This CDR3 is built from 14 residues. The V gene's germline CDR1 is MNHEY and CDR2 SMNVEV (reference sequence). CDR3 coding DNA: TGTGCCAGCAGGATCGACAGGGGGGGCTCACCCCTCCACTTT. This gives the protein CASRIDRGGSPLHF.